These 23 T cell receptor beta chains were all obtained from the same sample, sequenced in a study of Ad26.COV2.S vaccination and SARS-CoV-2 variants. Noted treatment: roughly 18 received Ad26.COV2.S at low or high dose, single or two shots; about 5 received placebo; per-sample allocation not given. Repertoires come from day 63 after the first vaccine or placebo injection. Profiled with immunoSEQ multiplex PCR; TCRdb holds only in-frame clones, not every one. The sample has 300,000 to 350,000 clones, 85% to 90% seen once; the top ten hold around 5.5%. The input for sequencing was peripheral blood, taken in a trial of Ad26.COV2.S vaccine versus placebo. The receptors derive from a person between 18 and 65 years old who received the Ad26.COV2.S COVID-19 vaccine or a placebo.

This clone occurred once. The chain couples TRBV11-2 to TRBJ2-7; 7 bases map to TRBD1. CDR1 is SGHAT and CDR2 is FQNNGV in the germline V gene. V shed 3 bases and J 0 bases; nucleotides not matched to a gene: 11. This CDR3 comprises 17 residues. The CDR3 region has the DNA TGTGCCAGCAGCTTGCCGACAGGGACGGCGATCTCCTACGAGCAGTACTTC. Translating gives CASSLPTGTAISYEQYF.

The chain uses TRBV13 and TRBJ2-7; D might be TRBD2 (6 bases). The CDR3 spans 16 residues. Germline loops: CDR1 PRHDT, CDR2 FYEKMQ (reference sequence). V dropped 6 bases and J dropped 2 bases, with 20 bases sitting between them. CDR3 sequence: CASRYRTSLMAYEQYV. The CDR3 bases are TGTGCCAGCAGGTACCGAACTAGCCTAATGGCCTACGAGCAGTACGTC.

The CDR3 DNA reads as TGTGCCAGCAGCCCAATCAGTGGCAGGTCCGGCTACACCTTC. This codes for CASSPISGRSGYTF. The rearrangement joins TRBV3-1 (or the pseudogene TRBV3-2) to TRBJ1-2, with D hard to call. Per the germline V gene, CDR1 is LGHDT and CDR2 is YNNKEL (reference sequence). Trimming shortened V by 4 bases and J by 8 bases, and 17 bases separated the two germline ends. The CDR3 spans 14 residues.

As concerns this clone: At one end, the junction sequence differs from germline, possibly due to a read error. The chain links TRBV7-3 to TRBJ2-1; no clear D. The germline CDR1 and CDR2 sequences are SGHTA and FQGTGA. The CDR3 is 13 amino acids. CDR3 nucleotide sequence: TGTGCCAGCAGCCCGATCTCCAACAATGAGCAGTTCTTC. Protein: CASSPISNNEQFF.

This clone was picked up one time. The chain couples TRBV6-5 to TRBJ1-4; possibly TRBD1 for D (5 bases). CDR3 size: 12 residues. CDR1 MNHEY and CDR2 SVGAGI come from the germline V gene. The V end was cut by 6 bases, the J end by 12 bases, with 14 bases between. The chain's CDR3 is CASSPLGGELFF. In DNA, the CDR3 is TGTGCCAGCAGCCCCCTGGGGGGGGAACTGTTTTTT.

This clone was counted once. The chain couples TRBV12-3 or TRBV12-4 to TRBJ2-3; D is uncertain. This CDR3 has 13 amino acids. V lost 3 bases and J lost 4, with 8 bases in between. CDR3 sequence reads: CASSLGNSDTQYF. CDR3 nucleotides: TGTGCCAGCAGTTTGGGGAACTCAGATACGCAGTATTTT.

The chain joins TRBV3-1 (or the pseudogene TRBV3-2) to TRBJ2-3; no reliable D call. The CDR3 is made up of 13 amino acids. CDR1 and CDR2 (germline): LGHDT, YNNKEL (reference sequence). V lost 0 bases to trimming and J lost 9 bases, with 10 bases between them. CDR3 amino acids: CASSQDAVTTQYF. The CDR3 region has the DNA TGTGCCAGCAGCCAAGACGCGGTCACCACGCAGTATTTT.

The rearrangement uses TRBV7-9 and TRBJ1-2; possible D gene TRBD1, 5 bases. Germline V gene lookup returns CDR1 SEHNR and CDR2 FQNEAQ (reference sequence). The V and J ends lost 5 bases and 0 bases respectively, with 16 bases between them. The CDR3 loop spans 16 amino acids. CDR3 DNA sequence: TGTGCCAGCAGCCCCACCGGACAAGGAGCTAACTATGGCTACACCTTC. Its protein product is CASSPTGQGANYGYTF.

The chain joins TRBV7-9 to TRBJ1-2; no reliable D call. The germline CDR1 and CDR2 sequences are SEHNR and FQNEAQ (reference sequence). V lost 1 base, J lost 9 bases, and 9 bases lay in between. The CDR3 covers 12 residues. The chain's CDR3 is CASSLGGRSYTF. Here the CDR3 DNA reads TGTGCCAGCAGCTTAGGGGGTCGTAGCTACACCTTC.

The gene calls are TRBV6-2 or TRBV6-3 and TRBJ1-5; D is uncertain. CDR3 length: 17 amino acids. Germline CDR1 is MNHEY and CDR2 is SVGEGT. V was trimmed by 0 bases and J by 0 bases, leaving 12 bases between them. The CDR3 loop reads CASSYSTGGFSNQPQHF. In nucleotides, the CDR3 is TGTGCCAGCAGTTACTCGACGGGAGGGTTTAGCAATCAGCCCCAGCATTTT.

CDR3: CASSPGTSGEYNEQFF. The CDR3 DNA reads as TGTGCCAGCTCACCAGGGACTAGCGGGGAGTACAATGAGCAGTTCTTC. V gene TRBV18 combines with J gene TRBJ2-1; 13 positions match TRBD2. Germline lookup yields CDR1 KGHSH and CDR2 LQKENI. The CDR3 has 16 amino acids. V lost 2 bases to trimming and J lost 4 bases; unmatched junction nucleotides: 2.

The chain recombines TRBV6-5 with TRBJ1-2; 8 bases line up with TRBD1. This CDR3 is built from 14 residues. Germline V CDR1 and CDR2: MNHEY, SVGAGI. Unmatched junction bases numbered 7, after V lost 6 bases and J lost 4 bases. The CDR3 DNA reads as TGTGCCAGCAGCTCCATGGGACAGGTCTATGGCTACACCTTC. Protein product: CASSSMGQVYGYTF.

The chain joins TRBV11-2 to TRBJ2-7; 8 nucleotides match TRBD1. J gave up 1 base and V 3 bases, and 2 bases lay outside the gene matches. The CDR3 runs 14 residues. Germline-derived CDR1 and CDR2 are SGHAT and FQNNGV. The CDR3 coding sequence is TGTGCCAGCAGCTTTGGACAGGGATCCTACGAGCAGTACTTC. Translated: CASSFGQGSYEQYF.

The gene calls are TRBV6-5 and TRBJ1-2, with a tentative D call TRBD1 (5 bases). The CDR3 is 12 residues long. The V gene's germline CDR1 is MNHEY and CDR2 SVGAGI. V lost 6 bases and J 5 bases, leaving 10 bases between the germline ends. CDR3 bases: TGTGCCAGCAGACCTACAGGATATGGCTACACCTTC. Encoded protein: CASRPTGYGYTF.

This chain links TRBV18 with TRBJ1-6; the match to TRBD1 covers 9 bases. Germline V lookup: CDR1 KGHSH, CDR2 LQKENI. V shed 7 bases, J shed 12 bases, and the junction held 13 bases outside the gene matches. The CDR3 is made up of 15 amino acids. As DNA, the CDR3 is TGTGCCAGCTTTCCGGGACAGGGAAAGGCTCAACCCCTCCACTTT. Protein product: CASFPGQGKAQPLHF.

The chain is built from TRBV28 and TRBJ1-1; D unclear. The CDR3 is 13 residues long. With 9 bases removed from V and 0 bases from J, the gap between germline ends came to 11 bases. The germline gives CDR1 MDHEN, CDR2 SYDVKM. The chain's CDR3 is CASYSGMNTEAFF. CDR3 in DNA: TGTGCCAGTTATTCAGGTATGAACACTGAAGCTTTCTTT.

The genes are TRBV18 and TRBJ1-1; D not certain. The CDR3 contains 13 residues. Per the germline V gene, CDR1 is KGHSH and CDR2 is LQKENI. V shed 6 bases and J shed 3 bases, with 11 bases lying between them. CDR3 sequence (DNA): TGTGCCAGCTCCGACGAGGCCTACACTGAAGCTTTCTTT. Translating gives CASSDEAYTEAFF.

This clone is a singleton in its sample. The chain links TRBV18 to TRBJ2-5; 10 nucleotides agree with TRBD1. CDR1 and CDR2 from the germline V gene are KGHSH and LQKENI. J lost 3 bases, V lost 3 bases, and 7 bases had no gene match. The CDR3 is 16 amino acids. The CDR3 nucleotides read TGTGCCAGCTCACCGCGATGGACAGGGGGGGAAGAGACCCAGTACTTC. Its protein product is CASSPRWTGGEETQYF.

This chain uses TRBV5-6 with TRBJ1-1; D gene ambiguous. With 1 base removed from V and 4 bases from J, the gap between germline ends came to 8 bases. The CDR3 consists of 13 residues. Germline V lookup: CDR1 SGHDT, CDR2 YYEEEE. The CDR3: CASSLLLGTEAFF. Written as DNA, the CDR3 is TGTGCCAGCAGCTTGTTGCTGGGCACTGAAGCTTTCTTT.

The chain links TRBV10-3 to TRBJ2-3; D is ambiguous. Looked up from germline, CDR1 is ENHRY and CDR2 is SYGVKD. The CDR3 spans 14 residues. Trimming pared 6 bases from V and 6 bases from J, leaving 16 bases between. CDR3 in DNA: TGTGCCATCAGAGGCATCAGGAATGCGGATACGCAGTATTTT. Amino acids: CAIRGIRNADTQYF.

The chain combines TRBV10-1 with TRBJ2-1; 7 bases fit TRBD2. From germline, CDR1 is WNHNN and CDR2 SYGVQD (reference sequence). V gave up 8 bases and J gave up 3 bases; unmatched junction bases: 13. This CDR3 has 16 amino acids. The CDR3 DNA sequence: TGCGCCAGCGGCCCCACCGGGACGGGGGGCTACAATGAGCAGTTCTTC. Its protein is CASGPTGTGGYNEQFF.

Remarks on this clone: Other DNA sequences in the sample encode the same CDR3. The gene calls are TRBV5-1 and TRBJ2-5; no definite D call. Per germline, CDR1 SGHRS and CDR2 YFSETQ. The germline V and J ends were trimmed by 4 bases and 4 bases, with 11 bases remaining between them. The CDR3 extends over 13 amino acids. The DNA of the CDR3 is TGCGCCAGCAGCCCAGGACCGGGAGAGACCCAGTACTTC. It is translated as CASSPGPGETQYF.

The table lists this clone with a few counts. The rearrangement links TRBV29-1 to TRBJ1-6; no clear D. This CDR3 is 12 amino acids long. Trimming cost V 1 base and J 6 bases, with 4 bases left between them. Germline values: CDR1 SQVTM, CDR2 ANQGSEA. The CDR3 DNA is TGCAGCGTTGAAGGGTTTAATTCACCCCTCCACTTT. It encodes CSVEGFNSPLHF. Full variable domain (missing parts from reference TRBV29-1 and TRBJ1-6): SAVISQKPSRDICQRGTSLTIQCQVDSQVTMMFWYRQQPGQSLTLIATANQGSEATYESGFVIDKFPISRPNLTFSTLTVSNMSPEDSSIYLCSVEGFNSPLHFGNGTRLTVT.